The 32 T cell receptor beta chains given below trace back to one sample, sequenced in a study of T cell responses to AZD1222 COVID-19 vaccine. Data came from immunoSEQ multiplex PCR; TCRdb stores just in-frame clones and leaves some out. The sample shows about 120,000 clones, approximately 90% of them seen only once. The specimen comprised peripheral blood, sampled on day 0 of AZD1222 vaccination. These receptors were taken from an adult in good health.

Comment on this clone: Other DNA sequences in this specimen translate into the identical CDR3. The rearrangement links TRBV10-3 to TRBJ1-5; D is ambiguous. Germline V CDR1 and CDR2: ENHRY, SYGVKD. Between the trimmed V and J ends, which lost 0 bases and 0 bases, there was a span of 6 bases. This CDR3 has 15 residues. The CDR3 reads CAISESGVSNQPQHF. The CDR3 DNA reads as TGTGCCATCAGTGAGTCCGGCGTTAGCAATCAGCCCCAGCATTTT.

The rearrangement joins TRBV7-6 to TRBJ2-2, with D maybe TRBD1 (6 bases). The CDR3 extends over 18 amino acids. V lost 5 bases, J lost 7 bases, and 26 bases lay in between. Germline V lookup: CDR1 SGHVS, CDR2 FNYEAQ. In DNA, the CDR3 is TGTGCCAGCAGCCGACAAATGAGGGGGACCCCTCAGGGCGGGGAGCTGTTTTTT. As protein: CASSRQMRGTPQGGELFF.

This chain links TRBV7-2 with TRBJ1-5; 10 nucleotides agree with TRBD1. V shed 5 bases and J 2 bases; nucleotides not matched to a gene: 15. Germline assignment: CDR1 SGHTA and CDR2 FQGNSA. CDR3 length: 19 amino acids. The CDR3 nucleotides read TGTGCCAGCAGCCAACACCGGGACAGGGGTTCGAGGCGCAATCAGCCCCAGCATTTT. It yields the protein CASSQHRDRGSRRNQPQHF.

The chain has TRBV9 and TRBJ2-6; no clear D gene. V lost 0 bases and J 4 bases, leaving 8 bases between the germline ends. Germline loops: CDR1 SGDLS, CDR2 YYNGEE. This CDR3 has 15 residues. CDR3 in DNA: TGTGCCAGCAGCGTAGGTTCTAGGGGGGCCAACGTCCTGACTTTC. It is translated as CASSVGSRGANVLTF.

This chain joins TRBV5-5 and TRBJ2-7, with D possibly matching TRBD2 (5 bases). The CDR3 spans 12 residues. The germline V and J ends were trimmed by 2 bases and 3 bases, with 6 bases remaining between them. Germline V gene sequence: CDR1 SGHKS, CDR2 YYEKEE (reference sequence). DNA of the CDR3: TGTGCCAGCAGCTTCGGAGGCTACGAGCAGTACTTC. Its protein is CASSFGGYEQYF.

The chain recombines TRBV5-1 with TRBJ1-3; 7 nucleotides agree with TRBD1. V lost 0 bases to trimming and J lost 7 bases; unmatched junction nucleotides: 7. The germline gives CDR1 SGHRS, CDR2 YFSETQ. CDR3 length: 15 residues. CDR3: CASSLAVGRGNTIYF. CDR3 sequence (DNA): TGCGCCAGCAGCTTGGCCGTTGGCAGGGGGAACACCATATATTTT.

The V gene is TRBV7-9, the J gene TRBJ1-2; D is ambiguous. Deletions cut 2 bases from V and 8 bases from J, with 18 bases between. The CDR3 runs to 15 residues. Germline V gives CDR1 SEHNR, CDR2 FQNEAQ (reference sequence). DNA for the CDR3: TGTGCCAGCAGCTTACCCCCGGGCCGGGCCTACGGCTACACCTTC. This encodes CASSLPPGRAYGYTF.

V is TRBV4-2 and J is TRBJ1-6; D is unresolved. V was cut by 3 bases and J by 5 bases, with 14 bases left in between. The CDR3 extends over 16 amino acids. Germline values: CDR1 LGHNA, CDR2 YNFKEQ. The CDR3 is CASSHQLDGNNSPLHF. The DNA of the CDR3 is TGTGCCAGCAGCCACCAATTGGACGGAAATAATTCACCCCTCCACTTT.

This clone was detected once. The V call is TRBV4-3, the J call TRBJ2-3; 10 nucleotides line up with TRBD2. CDR3 length: 15 residues. Germline CDR1 reads LGHNA; CDR2 reads YSLEER. Trimming took 2 bases from V and 6 from J; bases not matched to a gene: 5. The DNA for the CDR3 is TGCGCCAGCAGCCAATTTAGCGGGGGGCTGGATACGCAGTATTTT. Its protein is CASSQFSGGLDTQYF.

V gene TRBV6-4 combines with J gene TRBJ1-6; a possible D gene is TRBD1 (6 bases). V was shortened by 5 bases and J by 10 bases, with 15 bases between the two germline ends. Per germline, CDR1 MRHNA and CDR2 SNTAGT. The length of the CDR3 is 14 residues. DNA for the CDR3: TGTGCCAGCAGTCCGATGGGGGGCGAATCACCCCTCCACTTT. This codes for CASSPMGGESPLHF.

In this sample, this clone turned up once. The chain carries TRBV2 and TRBJ1-2; no definite D call. The CDR3 contains 12 residues. Trimming took off 2 bases at V and 5 bases at J, with 6 bases between the two ends. CDR1 is SNHLY and CDR2 is FYNNEI in the germline V gene. The CDR3 coding sequence is TGTGCCAGCAGTGAAACGGGGTATGGCTACACCTTC. Its protein is CASSETGYGYTF.

This sequence joins TRBV6-6 and TRBJ2-7; D call uncertain. The V and J ends lost 5 bases and 0 bases respectively, with 14 bases between them. The CDR3 is made up of 15 amino acids. Germline loops: CDR1 MNHNY, CDR2 SVGAGI (reference sequence). The CDR3 region is CASSNRAESSYEQYF. The CDR3 nucleotides are TGTGCCAGCAGTAACCGGGCAGAAAGCTCCTACGAGCAGTACTTC.

The table lists this clone with a count of one. The V call is TRBV5-1, the J call TRBJ2-2; D uncertain. CDR1 SGHRS and CDR2 YFSETQ come from the germline V gene. V lost 0 bases, J lost 5 bases, and 20 bases lay in between. The CDR3 contains 18 residues. The CDR3 sequence: CASSLELVQAARTGELFF. The CDR3 DNA sequence: TGCGCCAGCAGCTTGGAGTTAGTCCAGGCGGCACGGACCGGGGAGCTGTTTTTT.

The chain joins TRBV2 to TRBJ1-1, with 12 nucleotides matching TRBD1. The V segment lost 6 bases and the J segment 1 base; nucleotides outside the gene matches: 6. The germline CDR1 and CDR2 sequences are SNHLY and FYNNEI. This CDR3 comprises 16 residues. The CDR3 region is CASRGPGQGANTEAFF. CDR3 DNA: TGTGCCAGCAGGGGGCCGGGACAGGGGGCGAACACTGAAGCTTTCTTT.

The DNA of the CDR3 is TGTGCCAGCTCACCGCCTTCGTTGAGTCCCTACGAGCAGTACTTC. It translates to CASSPPSLSPYEQYF. This chain connects TRBV18 to TRBJ2-7; D gene unclear. Germline CDR1 KGHSH, CDR2 LQKENI. The germline V and J ends were trimmed by 3 bases and 2 bases, with 14 bases remaining between them. This CDR3 region has 15 residues.

The gene calls are TRBV5-1 and TRBJ1-3; 9 nucleotides match TRBD1. CDR3 length: 13 amino acids. Germline V gene lookup returns CDR1 SGHRS and CDR2 YFSETQ. J was trimmed by 5 bases and V by 8 bases; bases with no gene match: 5. The CDR3 sequence: CASLDRGRNTIYF. The CDR3 nucleotides read TGCGCCAGTTTGGACAGGGGTAGAAACACCATATATTTT. The full variable domain, completed using reference TRBV5-1 and TRBJ1-3, is KAGVTQTPRYLIKTRGQQVTLSCSPISGHRSVSWYQQTPGQGLQFLFEYFSETQRNKGNFPGRFSGRQFSNSRSEMNVSTLELGDSALYLCASLDRGRNTIYFGEGSWLTVV.

The J gene is TRBJ2-3, the V gene TRBV5-4; 11 bases map to TRBD2. In germline, CDR1 is SGHNT, CDR2 YYREEE (reference sequence). The CDR3 spans 15 residues. The CDR3 spells CAATYSGGDTDTQYF. The CDR3 nucleotides read TGTGCAGCGACCTATAGCGGGGGGGACACAGATACGCAGTATTTT.

The genes are TRBV7-9 and TRBJ1-4; D is unresolved. This CDR3 spans 14 amino acids. V gave up 0 bases and J gave up 8 bases, with 10 bases separating them. CDR1 and CDR2 (germline): SEHNR, FQNEAQ (reference sequence). The CDR3 spells CASSLAGMLEKLFF. CDR3 nucleotide sequence: TGTGCCAGCAGCTTAGCAGGCATGCTGGAAAAACTGTTTTTT.

The count of this clone is one. This chain links TRBV6-5 with TRBJ1-2; the match to TRBD1 covers 10 bases. The CDR3 has 13 amino acids. The trim removed 6 bases at V and 9 bases at J, leaving 7 bases unmatched. Per germline, CDR1 MNHEY and CDR2 SVGAGI. CDR3 DNA sequence: TGTGCCAGCAGCCGGACAGGGGGTACGCGCTACACCTTC. Residues: CASSRTGGTRYTF.

This clone was recorded once. This chain links TRBV2 with TRBJ2-2; 7 bases fit TRBD1. V lost 6 bases and J lost 3; bases outside the gene matches: 4. This CDR3 comprises 14 residues. The germline V gene encodes CDR1 SNHLY and CDR2 FYNNEI. CDR3 protein: CASRGQTYTGELFF. The CDR3 DNA is TGTGCCAGCAGGGGACAGACTTACACCGGGGAGCTGTTTTTT. Full variable domain (missing parts from reference TRBV2 and TRBJ2-2): EPEVTQTPSHQVTQMGQEVILRCVPISNHLYFYWYRQILGQKVEFLVSFYNNEISEKSEIFDDQFSVERPDGSNFTLKIRSTKLEDSAMYFCASRGQTYTGELFFGEGSRLTVL.

CDR3 sequence reads: CASRPPGQFNQPQHF. The CDR3, as DNA: TGTGCCAGCAGGCCTCCGGGACAGTTTAATCAGCCCCAGCATTTT. The chain joins TRBV6-5 to TRBJ1-5, with 7 bases lining up with TRBD1. V shed 6 bases, J shed 4 bases, and the junction held 9 bases outside the gene matches. Germline lookup yields CDR1 MNHEY and CDR2 SVGAGI. The CDR3 length is 15 residues.

This chain uses TRBV7-3 with TRBJ1-1; D not resolved. Trimming shortened V by 4 bases and J by 4 bases, and 13 bases separated the two germline ends. Germline lookup yields CDR1 SGHTA and CDR2 FQGTGA. The CDR3 runs 14 residues. CDR3 loop: CASSSDTRSTEAFF. The CDR3 nucleotides are TGTGCCAGCAGCTCCGACACGCGGAGCACTGAAGCTTTCTTT.

The chain joins TRBV7-9 to TRBJ2-5; the D gene is possibly TRBD2 (6 bases). Trimming shortened V by 1 base and J by 5 bases, and 14 bases separated the two germline ends. Germline CDR1 SEHNR, CDR2 FQNEAQ (reference sequence). The CDR3 extends over 15 amino acids. DNA of the CDR3: TGTGCCAGCAGCTTAGTATCCGGGGGATATGAGACCCAGTACTTC. It encodes CASSLVSGGYETQYF.

The gene calls are TRBV18 and TRBJ1-2, with 12 bases fitting TRBD1. The CDR3 is 16 amino acids. Trimming removed 6 bases from V and 6 bases from J; junction bases left unmatched: 11. Germline CDR1 and CDR2: KGHSH and LQKENI. CDR3 in amino acids: CASSQTGTGGQDGYTF. The CDR3 region has the DNA TGTGCCAGCTCCCAGACCGGGACAGGGGGCCAGGATGGCTACACCTTC.

The chain joins TRBV7-8 to TRBJ1-4; no definite D call. CDR1 is SGHVS and CDR2 is FQNEAQ in the germline V gene. The CDR3 length is 13 residues. Trimming took off 3 bases at V and 12 bases at J, with 14 bases between the two ends. CDR3 nucleotides: TGTGCCAGCAGCTTCGACAAGTTGGCAGAACTGTTTTTT. Protein: CASSFDKLAELFF. Full variable domain (rest looked up from reference TRBV7-8 and TRBJ1-4): GAGVSQSPRYKVAKRGQDVALRCDPISGHVSLFWYQQALGQGPEFLTYFQNEAQLDKSGLPSDRFFAERPEGSVSTLKIQRTQQEDSAVYLCASSFDKLAELFFGSGTQLSVL.

The rearrangement joins TRBV5-1 to TRBJ1-2, with unresolved D. CDR3 size: 16 residues. Trimming removed 4 bases from V and 5 bases from J, with 21 bases in between. In germline, CDR1 is SGHRS, CDR2 YFSETQ. CDR3 region: CASSLEVVPDGYGYTF. The CDR3 DNA sequence: TGCGCCAGCAGCCTAGAGGTTGTACCTGACGGTTATGGCTACACCTTC. The complete variable domain, with remaining parts taken from reference TRBV5-1 and TRBJ1-2, reads KAGVTQTPRYLIKTRGQQVTLSCSPISGHRSVSWYQQTPGQGLQFLFEYFSETQRNKGNFPGRFSGRQFSNSRSEMNVSTLELGDSALYLCASSLEVVPDGYGYTFGSGTRLTVV.

The V and J genes are TRBV5-1 and TRBJ2-3, with 10 positions matching TRBD1. V lost 3 bases to trimming and J lost 1 base; unmatched junction nucleotides: 2. The CDR3 is 15 amino acids. The V gene's germline CDR1 is SGHRS and CDR2 YFSETQ. The CDR3 reads CASSYGQGGTDTQYF. DNA of the CDR3: TGCGCCAGCAGCTACGGACAGGGGGGCACAGATACGCAGTATTTT.

The chain is built from TRBV6-5 and TRBJ2-3; TRBD2 agrees at 7 bases. Trimming at V came to 0 bases and at J to 3 bases, leaving 3 bases not matched to a gene. The length of the CDR3 is 15 residues. CDR1 and CDR2 (germline): MNHEY, SVGAGI. CDR3 sequence: CASSYSGGLTDTQYF. The CDR3 DNA follows: TGTGCCAGCAGTTACTCGGGGGGGTTAACAGATACGCAGTATTTT.

J is TRBJ1-1 and V is TRBV9; no reliable D call. The CDR3 consists of 14 residues. V lost 3 bases and J lost 1, with 10 bases in between. Germline values: CDR1 SGDLS, CDR2 YYNGEE. CDR3 amino acids: CASSAGVRNTEAFF. The CDR3 nucleotides are TGTGCCAGCAGCGCAGGAGTAAGGAACACTGAAGCTTTCTTT.

The chain links TRBV27 to TRBJ2-7, with D perhaps TRBD2 (7 bases). The V end lost 3 bases, the J end lost 6 bases, and 12 bases lay between the germline ends. Germline V gives CDR1 MNHEY, CDR2 SMNVEV (reference sequence). This CDR3 contains 13 residues. The CDR3 sequence: CASSFGGAVEQYF. Written as DNA, the CDR3 is TGTGCCAGCAGTTTTGGGGGGGCGGTCGAGCAGTACTTC.

This clone has only a few counts. The chain has TRBV10-3 and TRBJ2-7, with 10 bases matching TRBD1. V trimming: 4 bases; J trimming: 3 bases; junction bases outside the gene matches: 6. The CDR3 length is 15 residues. Germline loops: CDR1 ENHRY, CDR2 SYGVKD. The CDR3 region has the DNA TGTGCCATCAGTGCCGCCGGGACAGGGGTCTACGAGCAGTACTTC. It yields the protein CAISAAGTGVYEQYF.

The rearrangement links TRBV21-1 to TRBJ1-5; TRBD1, as called in the table, went unchecked against the DNA. TRBV21-1 is deemed a pseudogene. The CDR3 length is 17 residues. The CDR3 loop reads CASSLVHGRVNNQPQHF. CDR3 sequence (DNA): TGTGCCAGCAGCCTCGTACACGGCAGGGTAAACAATCAGCCCCAGCATTTT.